This paragraph covers one T cell receptor (beta chain) sequence. Distinct nucleotide sequences in the sample also encode this CDR3. Method: immunoSEQ multiplex PCR; TCRdb's copy keeps in-frame clones and lacks some. The table records around 2.1 million clones, approximately 96% of them present only once. This CDR3 comprises 10 residues. V was clipped by 8 bases and J by 4 bases, with 5 bases between them. Germline values: CDR1 MDHEN, CDR2 SYDVKM. The data were taken from a study of shared clonotypes between healthy human individuals. The source material was naive CD4+ T cells sorted from blood. Subset: CD45RA+ positively selected. This TCR was recovered from a man younger than 35 in good health. This rearrangement joins TRBV28 to TRBJ1-2; D remains unclear. CDR3 nucleotide sequence: TGTGCCAGCTCGGGCTATGGCTACACCTTC. Protein sequence: CASSGYGYTF.